The count of the clone carrying this T cell receptor beta chain is one. Its target is unknown. This record belongs to a study of tumor-infiltrating lymphocytes in primary liver carcinoma. Study context: Participating patients were men and women between 30 and 69 years old.

DNA and RNA were both co-extracted from around 20-30 mg of bulk tissue that had not been sorted. Study-wide findings and caveats: Tumor top-250-clone fraction significantly exceeded that of blood (p = 0.039).

Making TCR beta cDNA involved roughly 0.55 ug total RNA and a constant-region primer. Three nested multiplex PCR rounds, a slightly modified ARM-PCR, produced the libraries for TCR beta. TCRdb fed the multiplex PCR reads into MiXCR, producing one record per CDR3 protein. The table records about 120,000 distinct CDR3 sequences, around 70% of them present only once. Sequences were obtained from tumor-adjacent normal liver tissue. This sequence was found in a woman in her sixties or seventies with primary liver carcinoma and hepatitis B virus infection.

In nucleotides, the CDR3 is TGCAGCGTTGAAGCGACCCTCGAACTAGCGGGAGGGCCGGGCCCGATCTACAATGAGCAGTTCTTC. It is translated as CSVEATLELAGGPGPIYNEQFF. This chain connects TRBV29-1 to TRBJ2-1; 13 bases are a match to TRBD2. The CDR3 length is 22 residues. Trimming removed 1 base from V and 3 bases from J; junction bases left unmatched: 21. Looked up from germline, CDR1 is SQVTM and CDR2 is ANQGSEA.